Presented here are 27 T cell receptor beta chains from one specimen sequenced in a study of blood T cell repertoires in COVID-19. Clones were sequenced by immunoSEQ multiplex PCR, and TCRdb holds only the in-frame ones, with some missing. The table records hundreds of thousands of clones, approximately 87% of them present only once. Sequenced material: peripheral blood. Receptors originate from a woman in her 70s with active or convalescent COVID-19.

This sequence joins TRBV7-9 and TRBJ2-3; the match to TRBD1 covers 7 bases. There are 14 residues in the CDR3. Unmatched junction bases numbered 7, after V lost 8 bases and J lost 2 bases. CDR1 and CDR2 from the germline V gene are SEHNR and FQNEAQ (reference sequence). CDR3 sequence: CASWDSLYTDTQYF. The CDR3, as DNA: TGTGCCAGCTGGGACAGCCTATACACAGATACGCAGTATTTT.

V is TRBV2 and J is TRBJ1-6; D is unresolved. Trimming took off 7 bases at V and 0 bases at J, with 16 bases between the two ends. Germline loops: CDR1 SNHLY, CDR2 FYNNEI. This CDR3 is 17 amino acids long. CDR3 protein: CASTERGLSSYNSPLHF. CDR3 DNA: TGTGCCAGCACCGAACGAGGGCTGAGCTCCTATAATTCACCCCTCCACTTT.

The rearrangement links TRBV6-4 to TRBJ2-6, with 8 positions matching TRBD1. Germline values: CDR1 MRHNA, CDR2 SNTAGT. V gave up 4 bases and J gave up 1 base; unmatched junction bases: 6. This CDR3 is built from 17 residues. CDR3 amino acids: CASSGTGTQSGANVLTF. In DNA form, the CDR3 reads TGTGCCAGCAGTGGGACAGGGACCCAGTCTGGGGCCAACGTCCTGACTTTC.

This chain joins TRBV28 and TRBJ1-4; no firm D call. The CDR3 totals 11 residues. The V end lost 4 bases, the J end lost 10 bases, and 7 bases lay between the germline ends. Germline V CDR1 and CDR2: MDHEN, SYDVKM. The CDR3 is CASSSPGKLFF. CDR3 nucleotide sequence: TGTGCCAGCAGTTCCCCGGGAAAACTGTTTTTT.

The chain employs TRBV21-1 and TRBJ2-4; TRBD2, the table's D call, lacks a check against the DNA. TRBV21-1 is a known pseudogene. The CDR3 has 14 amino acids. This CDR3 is CASRIRLAKNIQYF. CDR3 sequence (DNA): TGTGCCAGCAGGATACGACTAGCCAAAAACATTCAGTACTTC.

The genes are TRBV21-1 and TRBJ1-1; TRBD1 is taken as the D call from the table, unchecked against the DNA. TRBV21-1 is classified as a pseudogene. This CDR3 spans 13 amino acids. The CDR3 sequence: CASSEQGPTEAFF. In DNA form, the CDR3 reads TGTGCCAGCAGCGAGCAGGGTCCCACTGAAGCTTTCTTT.

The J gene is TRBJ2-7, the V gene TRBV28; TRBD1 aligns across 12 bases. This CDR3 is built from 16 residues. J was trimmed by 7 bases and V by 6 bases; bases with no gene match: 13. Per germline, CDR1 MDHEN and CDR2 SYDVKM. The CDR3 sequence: CASRPPPGQGALEQYF. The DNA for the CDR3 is TGTGCCAGCAGACCCCCTCCGGGACAGGGGGCTTTAGAGCAGTACTTC.

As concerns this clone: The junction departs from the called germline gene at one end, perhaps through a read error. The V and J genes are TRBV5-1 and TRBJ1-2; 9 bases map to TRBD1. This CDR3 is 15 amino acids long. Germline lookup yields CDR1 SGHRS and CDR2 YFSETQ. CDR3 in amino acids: CASSAQGQGNYGHTF. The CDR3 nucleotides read TGCGCCAGCAGCGCCCAAGGACAGGGGAACTATGGCCACACCTTC.

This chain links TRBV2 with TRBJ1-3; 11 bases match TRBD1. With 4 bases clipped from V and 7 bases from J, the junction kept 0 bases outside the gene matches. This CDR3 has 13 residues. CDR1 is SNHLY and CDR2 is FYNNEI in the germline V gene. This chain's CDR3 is CASSGDRGNTIYF. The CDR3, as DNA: TGTGCCAGCAGTGGGGACAGGGGGAACACCATATATTTT.

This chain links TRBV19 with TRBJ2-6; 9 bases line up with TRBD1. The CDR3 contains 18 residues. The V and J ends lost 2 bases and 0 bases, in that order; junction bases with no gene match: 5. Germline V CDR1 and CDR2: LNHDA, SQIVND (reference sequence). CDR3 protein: CASSISDRGYSGANVLTF. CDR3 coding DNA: TGTGCCAGTAGTATAAGCGACAGGGGGTACTCTGGGGCCAACGTCCTGACTTTC.

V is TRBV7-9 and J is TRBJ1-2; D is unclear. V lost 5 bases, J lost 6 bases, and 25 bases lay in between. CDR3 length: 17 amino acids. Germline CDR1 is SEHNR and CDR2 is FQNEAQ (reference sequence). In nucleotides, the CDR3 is TGTGCCAGCAGCCCCGTATACCGGGGATTCGTCTGGGATGGCTACACCTTC. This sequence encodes CASSPVYRGFVWDGYTF. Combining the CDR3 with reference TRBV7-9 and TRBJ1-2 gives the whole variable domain DTGVSQNPRHKITKRGQNVTFRCDPISEHNRLYWYRQTLGQGPEFLTYFQNEAQLEKSRLLSDRFSAERPKGSFSTLEIQRTEQGDSAMYLCASSPVYRGFVWDGYTFGSGTRLTVV.

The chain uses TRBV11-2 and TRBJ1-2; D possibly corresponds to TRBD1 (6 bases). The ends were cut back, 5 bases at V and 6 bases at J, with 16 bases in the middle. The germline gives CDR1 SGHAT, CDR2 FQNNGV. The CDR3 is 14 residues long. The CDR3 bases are TGTGCCAGCAGCCCCTTACAGGGTCGTAATGGCTACACCTTC. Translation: CASSPLQGRNGYTF. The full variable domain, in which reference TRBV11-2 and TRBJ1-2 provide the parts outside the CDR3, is EAGVAQSPRYKIIEKRQSVAFWCNPISGHATLYWYQQILGQGPKLLIQFQNNGVVDDSQLPKDRFSAERLKGVDSTLKIQPAKLEDSAVYLCASSPLQGRNGYTFGSGTRLTVV.

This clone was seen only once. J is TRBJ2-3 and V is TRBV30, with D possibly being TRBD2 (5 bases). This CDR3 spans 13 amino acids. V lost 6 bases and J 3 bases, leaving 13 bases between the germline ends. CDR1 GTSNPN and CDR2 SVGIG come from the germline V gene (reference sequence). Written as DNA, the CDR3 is TGTGCCTGTGAGACTCGGGGAACAGATACGCAGTATTTT. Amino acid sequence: CACETRGTDTQYF.

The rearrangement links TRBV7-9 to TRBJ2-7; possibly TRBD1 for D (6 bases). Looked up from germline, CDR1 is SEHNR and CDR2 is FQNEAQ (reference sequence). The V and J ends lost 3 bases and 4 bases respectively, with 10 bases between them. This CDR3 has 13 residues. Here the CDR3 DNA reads TGTGCCAGCAGCTTGTTGGGGGCGTACGAGCAGTACTTC. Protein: CASSLLGAYEQYF.

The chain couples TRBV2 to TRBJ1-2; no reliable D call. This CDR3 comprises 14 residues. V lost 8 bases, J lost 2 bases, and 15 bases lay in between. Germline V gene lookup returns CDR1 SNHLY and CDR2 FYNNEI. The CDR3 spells CASDMLTGNYGYTF. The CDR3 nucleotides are TGTGCCAGCGACATGCTGACGGGAAACTATGGCTACACCTTC.

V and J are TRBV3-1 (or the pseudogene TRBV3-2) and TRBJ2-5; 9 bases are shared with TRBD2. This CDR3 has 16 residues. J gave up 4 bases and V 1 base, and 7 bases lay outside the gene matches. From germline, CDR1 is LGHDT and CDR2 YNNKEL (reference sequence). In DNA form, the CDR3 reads TGTGCCAGCAGCCAAGGAATAGCGGGGGATGGAGAGACCCAGTACTTC. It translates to CASSQGIAGDGETQYF.

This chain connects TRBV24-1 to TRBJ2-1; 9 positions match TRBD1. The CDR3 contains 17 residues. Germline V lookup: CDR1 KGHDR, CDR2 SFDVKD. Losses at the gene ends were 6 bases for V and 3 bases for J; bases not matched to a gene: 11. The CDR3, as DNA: TGTGCCACCAGTCAAAACCCGGGACAGGGCTACTACAATGAGCAGTTCTTC. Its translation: CATSQNPGQGYYNEQFF.

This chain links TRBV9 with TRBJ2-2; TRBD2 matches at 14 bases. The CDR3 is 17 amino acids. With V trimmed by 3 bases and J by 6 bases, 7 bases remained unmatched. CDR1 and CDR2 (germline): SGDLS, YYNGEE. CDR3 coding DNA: TGTGCCAGCAGCGCTTCCGAGACTAGCGGGGGGGCCGGGGAGCTGTTTTTT. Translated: CASSASETSGGAGELFF.

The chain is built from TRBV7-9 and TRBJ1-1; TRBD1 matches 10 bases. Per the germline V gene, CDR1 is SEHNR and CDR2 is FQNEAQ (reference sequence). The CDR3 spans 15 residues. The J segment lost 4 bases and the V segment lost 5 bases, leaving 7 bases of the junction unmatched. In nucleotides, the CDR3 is TGTGCCAGCAGCCGACAGGGGGCTGTGGGCACTGAAGCTTTCTTT. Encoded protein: CASSRQGAVGTEAFF.

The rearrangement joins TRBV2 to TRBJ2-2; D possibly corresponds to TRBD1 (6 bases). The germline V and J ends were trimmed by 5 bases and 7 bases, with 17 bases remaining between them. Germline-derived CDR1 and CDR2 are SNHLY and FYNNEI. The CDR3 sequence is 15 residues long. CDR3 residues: CASSRTGNTGGELFF. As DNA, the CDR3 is TGTGCCAGCAGTCGTACAGGGAATACGGGCGGGGAGCTGTTTTTT. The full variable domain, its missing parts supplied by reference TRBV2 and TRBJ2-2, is EPEVTQTPSHQVTQMGQEVILRCVPISNHLYFYWYRQILGQKVEFLVSFYNNEISEKSEIFDDQFSVERPDGSNFTLKIRSTKLEDSAMYFCASSRTGNTGGELFFGEGSRLTVL.

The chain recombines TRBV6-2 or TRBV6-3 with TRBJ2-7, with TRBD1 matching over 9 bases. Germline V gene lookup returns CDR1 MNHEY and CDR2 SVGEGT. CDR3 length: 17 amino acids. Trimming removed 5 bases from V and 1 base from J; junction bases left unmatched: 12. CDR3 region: CASSPGTGPVGSYEQYF. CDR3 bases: TGTGCCAGCAGTCCCGGGACAGGGCCCGTGGGGTCCTACGAGCAGTACTTC.

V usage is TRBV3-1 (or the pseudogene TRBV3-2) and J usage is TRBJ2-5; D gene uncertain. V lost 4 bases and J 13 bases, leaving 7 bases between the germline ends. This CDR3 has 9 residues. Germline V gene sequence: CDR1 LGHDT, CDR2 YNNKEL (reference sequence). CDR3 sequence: CASSPHTYF. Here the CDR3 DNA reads TGTGCCAGCAGCCCACACACGTACTTC.

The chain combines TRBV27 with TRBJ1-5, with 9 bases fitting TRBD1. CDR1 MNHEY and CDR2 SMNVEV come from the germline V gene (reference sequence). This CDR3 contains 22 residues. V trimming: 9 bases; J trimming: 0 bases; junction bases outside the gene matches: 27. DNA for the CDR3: TGTGCCAGGGCCTCATTTCGCCGGACAGGGGCTTGGGGCCTTTATAGCAATCAGCCCCAGCATTTT. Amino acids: CARASFRRTGAWGLYSNQPQHF.

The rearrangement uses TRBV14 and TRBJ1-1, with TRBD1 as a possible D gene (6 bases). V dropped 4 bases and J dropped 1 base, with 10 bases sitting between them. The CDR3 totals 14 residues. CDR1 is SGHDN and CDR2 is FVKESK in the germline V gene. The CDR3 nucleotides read TGTGCCAGCAGCCGCTGGACAGCGAACACTGAAGCTTTCTTT. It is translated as CASSRWTANTEAFF.

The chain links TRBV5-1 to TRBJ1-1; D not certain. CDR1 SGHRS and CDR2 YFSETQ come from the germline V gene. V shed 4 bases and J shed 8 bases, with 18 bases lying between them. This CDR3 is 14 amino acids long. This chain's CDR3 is CASSPVRSGREAFF. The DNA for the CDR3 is TGCGCCAGCAGCCCTGTAAGGAGCGGCCGAGAAGCTTTCTTT.

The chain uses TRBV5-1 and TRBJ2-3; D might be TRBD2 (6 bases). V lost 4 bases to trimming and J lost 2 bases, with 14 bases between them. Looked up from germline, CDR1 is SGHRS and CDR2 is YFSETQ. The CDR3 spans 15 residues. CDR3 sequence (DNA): TGCGCCAGCAGCCACCGGGACTTCCTCACAGATACGCAGTATTTT. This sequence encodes CASSHRDFLTDTQYF.

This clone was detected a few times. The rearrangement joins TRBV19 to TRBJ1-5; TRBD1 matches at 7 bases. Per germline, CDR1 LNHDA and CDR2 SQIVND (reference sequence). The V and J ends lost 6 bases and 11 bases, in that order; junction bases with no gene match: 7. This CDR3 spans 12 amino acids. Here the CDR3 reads CASSQRQGSQHF. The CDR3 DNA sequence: TGTGCCAGTAGCCAAAGACAGGGATCCCAGCATTTT.